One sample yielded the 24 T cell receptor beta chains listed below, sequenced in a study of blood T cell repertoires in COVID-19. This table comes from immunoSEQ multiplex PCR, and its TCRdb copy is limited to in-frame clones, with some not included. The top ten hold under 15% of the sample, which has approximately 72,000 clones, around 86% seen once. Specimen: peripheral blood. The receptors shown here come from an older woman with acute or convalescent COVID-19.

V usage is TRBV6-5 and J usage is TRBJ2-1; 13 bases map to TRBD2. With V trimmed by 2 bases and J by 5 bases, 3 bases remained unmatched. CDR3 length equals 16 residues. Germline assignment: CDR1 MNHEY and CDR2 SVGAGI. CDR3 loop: CASSYEGLAGNNEQFF. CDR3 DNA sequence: TGTGCCAGCAGTTACGAGGGACTAGCGGGAAACAATGAGCAGTTCTTC.

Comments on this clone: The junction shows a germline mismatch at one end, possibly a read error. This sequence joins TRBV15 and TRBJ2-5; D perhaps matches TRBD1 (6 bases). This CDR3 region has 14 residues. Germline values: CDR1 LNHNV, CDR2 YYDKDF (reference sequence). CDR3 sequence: CATSRDRFQETQYF. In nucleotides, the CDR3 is TGTGCCACCAGCCGAGACAGGTTCCAAGAGACCCAGTACTTC. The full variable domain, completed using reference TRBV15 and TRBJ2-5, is DAMVIQNPRYQVTQFGKPVTLSCSQTLNHNVMYWYQQKSSQAPKLLFHYYDKDFNNEADTPDNFQSRRPNTSFCFLDIRSPGLGDTAMYLCATSRDRFQETQYFGPGTRLLVL.

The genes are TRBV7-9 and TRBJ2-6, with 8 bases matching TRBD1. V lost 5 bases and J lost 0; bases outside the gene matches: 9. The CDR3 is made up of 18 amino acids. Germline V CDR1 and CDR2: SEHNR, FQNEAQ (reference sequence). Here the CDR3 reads CASSPPGGLTSGANVLTF. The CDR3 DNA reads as TGTGCCAGCAGCCCCCCAGGGGGCCTAACCTCTGGGGCCAACGTCCTGACTTTC.

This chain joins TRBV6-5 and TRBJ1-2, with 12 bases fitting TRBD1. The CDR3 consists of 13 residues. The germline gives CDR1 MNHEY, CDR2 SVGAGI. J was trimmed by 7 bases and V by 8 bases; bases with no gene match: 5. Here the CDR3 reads CASGGQGAGGYTF. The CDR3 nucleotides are TGTGCCAGCGGGGGACAGGGGGCAGGTGGCTACACCTTC.

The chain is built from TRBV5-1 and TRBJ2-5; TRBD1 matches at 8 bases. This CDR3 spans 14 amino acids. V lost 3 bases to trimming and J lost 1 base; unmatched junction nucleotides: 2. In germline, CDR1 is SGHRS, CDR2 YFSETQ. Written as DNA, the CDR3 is TGCGCCAGCAGCTCGACAGGGGCCCAAGAGACCCAGTACTTC. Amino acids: CASSSTGAQETQYF.

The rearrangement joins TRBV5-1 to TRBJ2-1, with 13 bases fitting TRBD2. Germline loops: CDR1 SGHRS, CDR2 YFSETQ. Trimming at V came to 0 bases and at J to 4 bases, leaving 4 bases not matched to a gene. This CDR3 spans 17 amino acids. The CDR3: CASSLDRGLAGYNEQFF. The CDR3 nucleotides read TGCGCCAGCAGCTTGGATCGGGGACTAGCGGGGTACAATGAGCAGTTCTTC.

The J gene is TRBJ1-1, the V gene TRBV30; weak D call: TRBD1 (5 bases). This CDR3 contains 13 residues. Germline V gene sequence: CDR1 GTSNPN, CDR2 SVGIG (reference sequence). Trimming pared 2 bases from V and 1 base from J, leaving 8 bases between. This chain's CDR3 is CAWSRRANTEAFF. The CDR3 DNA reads TGTGCCTGGAGTCGCAGGGCGAACACTGAAGCTTTCTTT.

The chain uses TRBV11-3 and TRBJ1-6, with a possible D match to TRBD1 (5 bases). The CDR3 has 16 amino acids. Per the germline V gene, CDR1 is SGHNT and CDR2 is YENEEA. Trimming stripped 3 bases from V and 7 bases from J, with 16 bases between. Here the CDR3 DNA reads TGTGCCAGCAGCTTGCGGGGCAGGCTTGCCAATTCACCCCTCCACTTT. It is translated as CASSLRGRLANSPLHF.

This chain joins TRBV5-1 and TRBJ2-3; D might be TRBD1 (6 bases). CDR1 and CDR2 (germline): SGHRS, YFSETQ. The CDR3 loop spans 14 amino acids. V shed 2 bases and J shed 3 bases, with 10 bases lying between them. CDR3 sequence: CASSFGQITDTQYF. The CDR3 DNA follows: TGCGCCAGCAGCTTTGGACAGATAACAGATACGCAGTATTTT. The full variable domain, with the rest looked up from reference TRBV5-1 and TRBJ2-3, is KAGVTQTPRYLIKTRGQQVTLSCSPISGHRSVSWYQQTPGQGLQFLFEYFSETQRNKGNFPGRFSGRQFSNSRSEMNVSTLELGDSALYLCASSFGQITDTQYFGPGTRLTVL.

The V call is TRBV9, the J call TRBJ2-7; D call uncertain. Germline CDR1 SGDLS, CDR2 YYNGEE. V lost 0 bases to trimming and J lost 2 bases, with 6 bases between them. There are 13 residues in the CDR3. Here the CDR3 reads CASSVDGAYEQYF. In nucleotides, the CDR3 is TGTGCCAGCAGCGTAGACGGAGCCTACGAGCAGTACTTC.

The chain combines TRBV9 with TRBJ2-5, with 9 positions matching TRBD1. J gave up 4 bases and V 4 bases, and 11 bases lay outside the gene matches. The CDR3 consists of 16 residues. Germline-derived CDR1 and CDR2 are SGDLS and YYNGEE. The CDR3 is CASSPITGGFGETQYF. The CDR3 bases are TGTGCCAGCAGCCCCATCACAGGGGGCTTTGGAGAGACCCAGTACTTC.

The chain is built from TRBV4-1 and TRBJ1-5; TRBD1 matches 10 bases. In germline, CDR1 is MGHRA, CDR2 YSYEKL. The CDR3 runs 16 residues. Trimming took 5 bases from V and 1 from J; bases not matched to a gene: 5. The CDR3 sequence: CASSRSTGGSNQPQHF. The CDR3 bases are TGCGCCAGCAGCAGGTCGACAGGGGGCAGCAATCAGCCCCAGCATTTT.

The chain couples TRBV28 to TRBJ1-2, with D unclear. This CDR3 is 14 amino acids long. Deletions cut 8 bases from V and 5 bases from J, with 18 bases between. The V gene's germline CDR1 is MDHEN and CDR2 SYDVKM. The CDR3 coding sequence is TGTGCCAGCCGCTATTCCCGAGTGTCATATGGCTACACCTTC. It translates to CASRYSRVSYGYTF.

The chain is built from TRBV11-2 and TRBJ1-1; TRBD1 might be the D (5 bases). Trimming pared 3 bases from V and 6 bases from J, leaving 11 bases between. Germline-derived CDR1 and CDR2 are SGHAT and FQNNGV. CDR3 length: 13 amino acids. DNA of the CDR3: TGTGCCAGCAGCTTCAGCCAGGGCGCTGAAGCTTTCTTT. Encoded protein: CASSFSQGAEAFF.

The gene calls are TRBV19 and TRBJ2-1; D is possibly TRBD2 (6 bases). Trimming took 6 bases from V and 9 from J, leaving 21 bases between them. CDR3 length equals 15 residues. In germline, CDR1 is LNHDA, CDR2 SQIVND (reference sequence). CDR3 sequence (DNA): TGTGCCAGTAGCGTCTCGGGGGAAATAGGGGTTGAGCAGTTCTTC. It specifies CASSVSGEIGVEQFF. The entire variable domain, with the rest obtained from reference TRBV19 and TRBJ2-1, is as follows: DGGITQSPKYLFRKEGQNVTLSCEQNLNHDAMYWYRQDPGQGLRLIYYSQIVNDFQKGDIAEGYSVSREKKESFPLTVTSAQKNPTAFYLCASSVSGEIGVEQFFGPGTRLTVL.

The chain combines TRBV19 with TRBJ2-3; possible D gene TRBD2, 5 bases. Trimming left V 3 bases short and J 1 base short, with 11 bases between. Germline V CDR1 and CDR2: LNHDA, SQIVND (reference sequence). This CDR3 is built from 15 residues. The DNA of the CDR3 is TGTGCCAGTAGTATCGGGGTCTGGGGCACAGATACGCAGTATTTT. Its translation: CASSIGVWGTDTQYF.

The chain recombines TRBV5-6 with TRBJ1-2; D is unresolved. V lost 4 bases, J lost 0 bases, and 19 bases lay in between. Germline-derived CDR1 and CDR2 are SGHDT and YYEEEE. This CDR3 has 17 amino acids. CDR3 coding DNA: TGTGCCAGCAGCCCTGGGTGGAGGCGTTCTACTAACTATGGCTACACCTTC. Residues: CASSPGWRRSTNYGYTF.

The CDR3 DNA reads as TGCGCCAGCAGCCAACATAGCAATCAGCCCCAGCATTTT. It encodes CASSQHSNQPQHF. The chain recombines TRBV4-1 with TRBJ1-5, with D unclear. The CDR3 is made up of 13 amino acids. V lost 2 bases to trimming and J lost 0 bases, with 2 bases between them. Per the germline V gene, CDR1 is MGHRA and CDR2 is YSYEKL.

CDR3 bases: TGTGCCAGCAGTATTCACAGGGGCCCCAATCAGCCCCAGCATTTT. This translates into CASSIHRGPNQPQHF. V is TRBV6-5 and J is TRBJ1-5, with TRBD1 matching 7 bases. The CDR3 is 15 residues long. Trimming at V came to 5 bases and at J to 3 bases, leaving 7 bases not matched to a gene. Per germline, CDR1 MNHEY and CDR2 SVGAGI.

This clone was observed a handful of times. The CDR3 reads CASSMDRVGNSPLHF. Here the CDR3 DNA reads TGTGCCAGCAGTATGGACAGGGTAGGAAATTCACCCCTCCACTTT. This chain joins TRBV2 and TRBJ1-6; 8 bases match TRBD1. Trimming cost V 5 bases and J 7 bases; bases outside gene matches: 7. There are 15 residues in the CDR3. Germline V lookup: CDR1 SNHLY, CDR2 FYNNEI.

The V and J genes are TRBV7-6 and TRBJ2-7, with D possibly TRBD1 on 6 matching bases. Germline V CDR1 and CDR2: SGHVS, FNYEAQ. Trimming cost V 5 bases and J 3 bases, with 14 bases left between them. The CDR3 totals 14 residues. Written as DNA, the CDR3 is TGTGCCAGCAGCCCTGGGACACTCCTCTACGAGCAGTACTTC. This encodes CASSPGTLLYEQYF.

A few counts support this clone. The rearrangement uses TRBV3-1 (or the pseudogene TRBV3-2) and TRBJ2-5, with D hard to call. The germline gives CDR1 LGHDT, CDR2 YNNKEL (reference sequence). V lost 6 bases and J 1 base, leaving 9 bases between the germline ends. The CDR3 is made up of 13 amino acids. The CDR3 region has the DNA TGTGCCAGCAGAGATCGGAGCCAAGAGACCCAGTACTTC. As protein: CASRDRSQETQYF.

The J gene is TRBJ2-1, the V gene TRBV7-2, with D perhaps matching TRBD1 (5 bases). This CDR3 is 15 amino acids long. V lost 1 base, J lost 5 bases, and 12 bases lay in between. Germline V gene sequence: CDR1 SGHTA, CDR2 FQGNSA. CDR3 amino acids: CASSLVLGPNNEQFF. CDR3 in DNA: TGTGCCAGCAGCTTAGTTCTGGGGCCGAACAATGAGCAGTTCTTC.

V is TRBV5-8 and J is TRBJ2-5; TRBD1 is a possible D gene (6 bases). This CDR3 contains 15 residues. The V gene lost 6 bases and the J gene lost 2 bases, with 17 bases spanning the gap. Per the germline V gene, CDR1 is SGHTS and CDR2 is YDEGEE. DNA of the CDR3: TGTGCCAGCAACTGGGGGCGCAGGAGACAAGAGACCCAGTACTTC. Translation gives CASNWGRRRQETQYF.